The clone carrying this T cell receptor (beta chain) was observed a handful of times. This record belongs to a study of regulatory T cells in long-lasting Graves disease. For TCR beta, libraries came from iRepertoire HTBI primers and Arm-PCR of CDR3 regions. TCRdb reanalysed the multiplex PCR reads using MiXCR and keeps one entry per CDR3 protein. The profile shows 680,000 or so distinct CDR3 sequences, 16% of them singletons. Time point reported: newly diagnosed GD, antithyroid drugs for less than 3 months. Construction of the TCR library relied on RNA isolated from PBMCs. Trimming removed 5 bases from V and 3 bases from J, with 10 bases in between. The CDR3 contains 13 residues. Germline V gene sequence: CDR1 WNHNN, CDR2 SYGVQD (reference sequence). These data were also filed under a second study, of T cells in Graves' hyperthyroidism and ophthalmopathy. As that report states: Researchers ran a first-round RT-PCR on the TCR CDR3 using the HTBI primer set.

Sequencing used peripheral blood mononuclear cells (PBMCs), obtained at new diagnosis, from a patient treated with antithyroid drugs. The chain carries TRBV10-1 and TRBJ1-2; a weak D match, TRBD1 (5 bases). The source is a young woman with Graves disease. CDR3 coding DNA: TGCGCCAGCAGTAAGACAGTCGACTATGGCTACACCTTC. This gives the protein CASSKTVDYGYTF.